This record concerns one TCR beta chain sequence. Constant-segment-primed 5'RACE gave TCR alpha and TCR beta cDNA libraries with sample barcodes and UMIs. Each CDR3 protein gets one entry after TCRdb re-called the 5' RACE reads with MiXCR. The data contain approximately 290,000 distinct CDR3 sequences, less than 9.5% of them seen just once; the ten biggest clones take up 20% to 25%. The data originate from a study of T-cell memory formation after mild COVID-19. Turning to the study itself: There were largely donor-specific TCR clusters.

The CDR3 extends over 13 amino acids. Trimming stripped 5 bases from V and 4 bases from J, with 9 bases between. CDR1 is SGHRS and CDR2 is YFSETQ in the germline V gene. The chain recombines TRBV5-1 with TRBJ1-4, with unresolved D. The sequencing sample was made of PBMCs or a T cell subset sorted from them (not recorded which). This sequence was found in a man aged 18 to 35 who had mild COVID-19 (a few samples of this study predate the infection). Cell type and time point are not known. The CDR3 region is CASRFRINEKLFF. The DNA of the CDR3 is TGCGCCAGCAGATTCAGGATTAATGAAAAACTGTTTTTT.